This TCR beta chain was documented in a study of blood T cell repertoires in COVID-19. The V gene end was trimmed by 1 base and the J gene end by 5 bases; junction bases not matched to a gene: 6. This CDR3 comprises 15 residues. Germline CDR1 and CDR2: MNHNS and SASEGT. Clones were sequenced by immunoSEQ multiplex PCR, and TCRdb holds only the in-frame ones, with some missing. The repertoire consists of some 96,000 clones, with 70% to 80% occurring once and the leading ten covering over 30%. The chain employs TRBV6-1 and TRBJ2-5; 8 bases line up with TRBD1. Source material: peripheral blood. This sequence originates from a man in his 70s with active or convalescent COVID-19. The chain's CDR3 is CASSEESGGAETQYF. The CDR3 coding sequence is TGTGCCAGCAGTGAAGAGTCAGGGGGCGCGGAGACCCAGTACTTC.